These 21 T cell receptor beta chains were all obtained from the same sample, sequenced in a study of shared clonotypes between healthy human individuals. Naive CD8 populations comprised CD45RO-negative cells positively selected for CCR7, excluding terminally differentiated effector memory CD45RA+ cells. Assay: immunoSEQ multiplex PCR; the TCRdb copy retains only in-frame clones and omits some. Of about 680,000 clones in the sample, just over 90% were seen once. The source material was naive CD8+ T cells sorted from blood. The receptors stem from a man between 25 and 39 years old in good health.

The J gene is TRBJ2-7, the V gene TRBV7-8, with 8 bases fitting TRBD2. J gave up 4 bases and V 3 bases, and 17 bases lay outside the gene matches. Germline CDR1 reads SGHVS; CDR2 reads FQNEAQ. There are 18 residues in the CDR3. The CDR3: CASSFRGVQSGRTYEQYF. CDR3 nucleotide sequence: TGTGCCAGCAGCTTTCGGGGGGTCCAGAGCGGGAGAACGTACGAGCAGTACTTC.

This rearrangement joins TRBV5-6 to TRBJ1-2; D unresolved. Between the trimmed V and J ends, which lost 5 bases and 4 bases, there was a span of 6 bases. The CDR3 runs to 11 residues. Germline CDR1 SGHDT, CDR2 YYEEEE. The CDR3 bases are TGTGCCAGCAGTAGTGGCTATGGCTACACCTTC. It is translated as CASSSGYGYTF.

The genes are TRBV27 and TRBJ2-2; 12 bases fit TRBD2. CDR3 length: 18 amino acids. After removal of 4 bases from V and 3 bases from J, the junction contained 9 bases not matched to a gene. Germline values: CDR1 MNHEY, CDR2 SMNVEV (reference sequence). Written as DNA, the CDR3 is TGTGCCAGCAGTTCCAGCCTTAGACTAGCGGGAGACACCGGGGAGCTGTTTTTT. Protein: CASSSSLRLAGDTGELFF.

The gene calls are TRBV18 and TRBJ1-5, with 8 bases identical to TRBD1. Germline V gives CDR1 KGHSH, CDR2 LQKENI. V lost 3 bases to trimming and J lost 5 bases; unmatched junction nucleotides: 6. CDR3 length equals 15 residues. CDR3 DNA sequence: TGTGCCAGCTCACCTTACCACAGGGGGGATCAGCCCCAGCATTTT. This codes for CASSPYHRGDQPQHF.

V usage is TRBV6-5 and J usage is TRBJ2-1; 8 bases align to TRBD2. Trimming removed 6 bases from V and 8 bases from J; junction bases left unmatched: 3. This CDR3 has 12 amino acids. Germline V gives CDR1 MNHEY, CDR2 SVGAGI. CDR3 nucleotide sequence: TGTGCCAGCAGCCCGGGGGGGCATGAGCAGTTCTTC. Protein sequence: CASSPGGHEQFF.

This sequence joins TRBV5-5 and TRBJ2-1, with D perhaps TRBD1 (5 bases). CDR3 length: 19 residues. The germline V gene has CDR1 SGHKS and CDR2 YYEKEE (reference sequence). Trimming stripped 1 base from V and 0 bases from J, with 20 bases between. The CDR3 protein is CASSLWGDHGLSSYNEQFF. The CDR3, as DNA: TGTGCCAGCAGCTTGTGGGGCGACCACGGCCTAAGCTCCTACAATGAGCAGTTCTTC.

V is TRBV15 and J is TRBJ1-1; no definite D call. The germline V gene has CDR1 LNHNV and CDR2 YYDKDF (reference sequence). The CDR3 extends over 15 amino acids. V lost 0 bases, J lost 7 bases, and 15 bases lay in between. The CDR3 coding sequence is TGTGCCACCAGCAGAGAATCTTGGTCTCTCCGTGAAGCTTTCTTT. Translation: CATSRESWSLREAFF.

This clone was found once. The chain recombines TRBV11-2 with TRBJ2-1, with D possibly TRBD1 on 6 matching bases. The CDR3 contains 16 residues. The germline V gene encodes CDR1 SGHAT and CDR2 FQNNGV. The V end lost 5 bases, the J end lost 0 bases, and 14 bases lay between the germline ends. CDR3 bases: TGTGCCAGCAGCCACCGGACAGTCAGCTCCTACAATGAGCAGTTCTTC. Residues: CASSHRTVSSYNEQFF.

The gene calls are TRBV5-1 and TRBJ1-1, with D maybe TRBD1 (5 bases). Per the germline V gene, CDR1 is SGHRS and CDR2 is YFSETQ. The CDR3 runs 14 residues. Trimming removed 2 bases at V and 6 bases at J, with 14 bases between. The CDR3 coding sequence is TGCGCCAGCAGCTTCAGGGTTGCTGACGCTGAAGCTTTCTTT. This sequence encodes CASSFRVADAEAFF.

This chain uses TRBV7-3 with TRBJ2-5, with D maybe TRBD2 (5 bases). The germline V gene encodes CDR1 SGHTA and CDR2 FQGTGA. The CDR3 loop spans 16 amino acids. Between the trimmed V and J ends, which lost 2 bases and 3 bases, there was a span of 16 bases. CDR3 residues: CASSLAGGGLKETQYF. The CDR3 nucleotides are TGTGCCAGCAGCTTAGCGGGTGGCGGGTTGAAAGAGACCCAGTACTTC. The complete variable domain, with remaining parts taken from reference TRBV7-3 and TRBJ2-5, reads GAGVSQTPSNKVTEKGKYVELRCDPISGHTALYWYRQSLGQGPEFLIYFQGTGAADDSGLPNDRFFAVRPEGSVSTLKIQRTERGDSAVYLCASSLAGGGLKETQYFGPGTRLLVL.

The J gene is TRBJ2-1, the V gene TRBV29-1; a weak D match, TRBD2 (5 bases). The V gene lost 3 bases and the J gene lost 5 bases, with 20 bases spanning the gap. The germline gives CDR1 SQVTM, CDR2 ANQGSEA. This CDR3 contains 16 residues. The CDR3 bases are TGCAGCGTTGAGTTTTGGCAGTCCGGGATGGACAATGAGCAGTTCTTC. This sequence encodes CSVEFWQSGMDNEQFF.

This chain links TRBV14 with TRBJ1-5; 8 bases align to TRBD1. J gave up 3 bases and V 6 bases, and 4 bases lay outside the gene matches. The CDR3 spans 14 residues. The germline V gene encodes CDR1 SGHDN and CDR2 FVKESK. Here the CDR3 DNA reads TGTGCCAGCAGTCGGACAGGGATCAATCAGCCCCAGCATTTT. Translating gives CASSRTGINQPQHF.

CDR3 residues: CASSLPDLVEQFF. CDR3 nucleotide sequence: TGTGCCAGCAGCCTCCCGGACCTAGTGGAGCAGTTCTTC. The chain couples TRBV9 to TRBJ2-1; D unclear. With 4 bases removed from V and 10 bases from J, the gap between germline ends came to 15 bases. The CDR3 totals 13 residues. Per the germline V gene, CDR1 is SGDLS and CDR2 is YYNGEE.

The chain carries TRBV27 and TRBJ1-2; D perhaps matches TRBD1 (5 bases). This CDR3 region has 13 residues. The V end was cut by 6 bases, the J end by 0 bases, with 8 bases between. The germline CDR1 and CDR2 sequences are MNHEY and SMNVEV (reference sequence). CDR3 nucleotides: TGTGCCAGCAGGGGACGGACTAACTATGGCTACACCTTC. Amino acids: CASRGRTNYGYTF.

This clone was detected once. CDR3 nucleotides: TGTGCCAGCAGCTCTGGGACTAGCGGGAGCTCCTACGAGCAGTACTTC. Its protein is CASSSGTSGSSYEQYF. The rearrangement joins TRBV7-9 to TRBJ2-7, with 14 bases lining up with TRBD2. Germline loops: CDR1 SEHNR, CDR2 FQNEAQ (reference sequence). After removal of 4 bases from V and 0 bases from J, the junction contained 2 bases not matched to a gene. The CDR3 length is 16 residues.

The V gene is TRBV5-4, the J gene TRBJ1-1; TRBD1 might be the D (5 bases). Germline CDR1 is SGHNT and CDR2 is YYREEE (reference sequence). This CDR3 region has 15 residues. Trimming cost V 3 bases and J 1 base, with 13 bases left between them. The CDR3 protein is CASSSRTNPNTEAFF. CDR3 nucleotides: TGTGCCAGCAGCTCCCGGACAAACCCGAACACTGAAGCTTTCTTT. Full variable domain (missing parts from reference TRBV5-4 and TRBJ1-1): ETGVTQSPTHLIKTRGQQVTLRCSSQSGHNTVSWYQQALGQGPQFIFQYYREEENGRGNFPPRFSGLQFPNYSSELNVNALELDDSALYLCASSSRTNPNTEAFFGQGTRLTVV.

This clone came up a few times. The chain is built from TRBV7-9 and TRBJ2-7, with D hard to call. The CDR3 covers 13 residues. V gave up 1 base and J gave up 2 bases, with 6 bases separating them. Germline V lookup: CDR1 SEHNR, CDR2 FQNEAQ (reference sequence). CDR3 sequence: CASSLGRAYEQYF. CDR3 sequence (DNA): TGTGCCAGCAGCTTAGGTCGCGCCTACGAGCAGTACTTC.

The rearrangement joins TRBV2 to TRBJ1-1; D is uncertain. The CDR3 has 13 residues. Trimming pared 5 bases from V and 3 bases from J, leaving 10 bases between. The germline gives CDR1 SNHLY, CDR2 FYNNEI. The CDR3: CASSRGGDTEAFF. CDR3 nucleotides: TGTGCCAGCAGTAGAGGCGGAGACACTGAAGCTTTCTTT. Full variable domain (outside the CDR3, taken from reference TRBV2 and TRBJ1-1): EPEVTQTPSHQVTQMGQEVILRCVPISNHLYFYWYRQILGQKVEFLVSFYNNEISEKSEIFDDQFSVERPDGSNFTLKIRSTKLEDSAMYFCASSRGGDTEAFFGQGTRLTVV.

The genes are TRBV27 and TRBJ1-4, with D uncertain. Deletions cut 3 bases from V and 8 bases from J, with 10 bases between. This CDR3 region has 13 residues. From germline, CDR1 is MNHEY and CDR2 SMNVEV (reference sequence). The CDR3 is CASSFAQAEKLFF. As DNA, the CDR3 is TGTGCCAGCAGTTTTGCGCAGGCCGAAAAACTGTTTTTT. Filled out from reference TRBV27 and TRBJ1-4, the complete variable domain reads EAQVTQNPRYLITVTGKKLTVTCSQNMNHEYMSWYRQDPGLGLRQIYYSMNVEVTDKGDVPEGYKVSRKEKRNFPLILESPSPNQTSLYFCASSFAQAEKLFFGSGTQLSVL.

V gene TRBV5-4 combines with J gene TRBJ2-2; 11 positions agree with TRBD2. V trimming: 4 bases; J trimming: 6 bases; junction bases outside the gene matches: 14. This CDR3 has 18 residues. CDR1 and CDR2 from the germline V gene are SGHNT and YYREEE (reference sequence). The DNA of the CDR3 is TGTGCCAGCAGCCCTTTCGGGAAACTAGCGGGAGTTCCCGGGGAGCTGTTTTTT. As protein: CASSPFGKLAGVPGELFF.

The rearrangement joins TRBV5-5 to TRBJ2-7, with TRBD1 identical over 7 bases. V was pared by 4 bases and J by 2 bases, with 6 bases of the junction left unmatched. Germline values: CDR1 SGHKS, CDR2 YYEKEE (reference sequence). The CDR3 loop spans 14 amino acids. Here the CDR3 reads CASSEPGQTYEQYF. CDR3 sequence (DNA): TGTGCCAGCAGCGAGCCGGGACAGACCTACGAGCAGTACTTC.